This TCR beta chain was found in a study of control samples from healthy donors and cancer patients (dated by TCRdb to 2018 to 2021). Libraries were prepared through the immunoSEQ multiplex PCR assay. Imported from immuneACCESS, the table was reduced by TCRdb to in-frame sequences with V and J called. These copies leave out some clones; in studies compared against another copy, an unresolved V gene accounts for under half, and the cause of the remainder is not known. The sample yields about 59,000 clones; about 92% were counted once. 1.7% of the sample goes to the ten largest clones. Via the germline V gene, CDR1 is MGHDK and CDR2 SYGVNS. The CDR3 numbers 12 residues from cysteine through phenylalanine. The entry retains the CDR3 DNA only, 36 bases that are in frame from base 1. Details on this clone: This clone's antigen is unknown. At one end the junction does not follow the germline gene, possibly because of a read error.

The TCR sequence derives from a man aged 35 to 55 with colorectal cancer. Rearrangement joined TRBV25-1 to TRBJ1-2; the D gene cannot be resolved reliably. What was sequenced was PBMCs. The CDR3 has the sequence CASSQYDYGYTF. The DNA sequence is TGTGCCAGCAGTCAATACGACTATGGCTACACCTTC.